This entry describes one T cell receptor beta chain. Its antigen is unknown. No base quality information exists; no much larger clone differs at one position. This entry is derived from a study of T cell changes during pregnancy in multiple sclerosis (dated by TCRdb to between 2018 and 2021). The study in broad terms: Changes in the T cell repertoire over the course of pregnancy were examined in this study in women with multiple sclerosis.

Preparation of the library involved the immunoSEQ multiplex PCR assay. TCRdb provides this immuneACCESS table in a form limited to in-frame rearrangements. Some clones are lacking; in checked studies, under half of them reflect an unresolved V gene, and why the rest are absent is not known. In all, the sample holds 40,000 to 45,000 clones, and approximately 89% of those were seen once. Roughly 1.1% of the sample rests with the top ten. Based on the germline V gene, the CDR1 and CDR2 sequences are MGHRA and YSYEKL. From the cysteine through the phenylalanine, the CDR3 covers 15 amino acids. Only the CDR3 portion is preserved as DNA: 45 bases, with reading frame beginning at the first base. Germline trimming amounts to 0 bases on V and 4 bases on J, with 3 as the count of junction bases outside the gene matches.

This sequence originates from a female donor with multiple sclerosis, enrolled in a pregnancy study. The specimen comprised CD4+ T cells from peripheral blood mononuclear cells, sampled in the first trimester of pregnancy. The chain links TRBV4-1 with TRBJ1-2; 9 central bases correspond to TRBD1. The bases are TGCGCCAGCAGCCAAGACCCGGGACAGGGCTATGGCTACACCTTC. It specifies CASSQDPGQGYGYTF.